The rows below give T cell receptor beta chains drawn from one sample of a study of control samples from healthy donors and cancer patients. Using immunoSEQ multiplex PCR, the repertoire was profiled, and TCRdb retains in-frame clones only, with some absent. The data show more than 110,000 clones, roughly 92% seen once. Sequencing was done on a sample of blood. The receptors shown here come from a man aged 25-45 years in good health. Each CDR3 is given with its conserved first and last residue. The order of the fields is CDR3 DNA, CDR3 protein, clone size, V gene, D gene, J gene. The D gene is left open where the match is weak. Expanded clones get a size class; other rows say once, few or many, or leave the size out.

CDR3 DNA: TGTGCCAGCAGTTCTCGTGGGGGGATGAACACTGAAGCTTTCTTT; CDR3 protein: CASSSRGGMNTEAFF; clone size: .; V gene: TRBV6-5; D gene: .; J gene: TRBJ1-1
CDR3 DNA: TGTGCCAGCAGCTCATCGGGCCGTACGGCAACTGAAGCTTTCTTT; CDR3 protein: CASSSSGRTATEAFF; clone size: .; V gene: TRBV9; D gene: .; J gene: TRBJ1-1
CDR3 DNA: TGTGCCAGCAGTATGACACCAAACACCGGGGAGCTGTTTTTT; CDR3 protein: CASSMTPNTGELFF; clone size: .; V gene: TRBV27; D gene: .; J gene: TRBJ2-2
CDR3 DNA: TGTGCCAGCAACCTCCTAGGGGGGGGCAATCAGCCCCAGCATTTT; CDR3 protein: CASNLLGGGNQPQHF; clone size: .; V gene: TRBV19; D gene: .; J gene: TRBJ1-5
CDR3 DNA: TGCGCCAGCAGCCAAGAATTGAGTGATGCGGCACTCAGGGGGGTCGGGGAAAACATTCAGTACTTC; CDR3 protein: CASSQELSDAALRGVGENIQYF; clone size: .; V gene: TRBV4-1; D gene: .; J gene: TRBJ2-4
CDR3 DNA: TGTGCCAGCAGAAGAAACAAAGCCGGGACCAAGTCGTTAATCTTC; CDR3 protein: CASRRNKAGTKSLIF; clone size: .; V gene: TRBV27; D gene: .; J gene: TRBJ2-1
CDR3 DNA: TGTGCCAGCAGCTTACAGGGTGAAACTAACTATGGCTACACCTTC; CDR3 protein: CASSLQGETNYGYTF; clone size: .; V gene: TRBV7-8; D gene: .; J gene: TRBJ1-2
CDR3 DNA: TGTGCCAGCAGTTTTTTTTTGTTCGGCATTAGCAATCAGCCCCAGCATTTT; CDR3 protein: CASSFFLFGISNQPQHF; clone size: .; V gene: TRBV28; D gene: .; J gene: TRBJ1-5
CDR3 DNA: TGCAGCGGGGACCTGGCCGGCACCGGGGAGCTGTTTTTT; CDR3 protein: CSGDLAGTGELFF; clone size: .; V gene: TRBV29-1; D gene: .; J gene: TRBJ2-2
CDR3 DNA: TGTGCCTGGAGTGGAGAGACCCAGTACTTC; CDR3 protein: CAWSGETQYF; clone size: .; V gene: TRBV30; D gene: .; J gene: TRBJ2-5
CDR3 DNA: TGCAGTGCTAGTGTGACAGGCAATCAGCCCCAGCATTTT; CDR3 protein: CSASVTGNQPQHF; clone size: .; V gene: TRBV20-1; D gene: .; J gene: TRBJ1-5
CDR3 DNA: TGCGCCAGCAGCAGGACAGCGTCCCTCAATGAGCAGTTCTTC; CDR3 protein: CASSRTASLNEQFF; clone size: .; V gene: TRBV10-2; D gene: .; J gene: TRBJ2-1
CDR3 DNA: TGTGCCAGCAGCCCAAGTATCGAACGCACAGATACGCAGTATTTT; CDR3 protein: CASSPSIERTDTQYF; clone size: .; V gene: TRBV5-4; D gene: .; J gene: TRBJ2-3
CDR3 DNA: TGCGCCAGCAGAAGAGTAGGACAGCTAAACACTGAAGCTTTCTTT; CDR3 protein: CASRRVGQLNTEAFF; clone size: .; V gene: TRBV4-1; D gene: .; J gene: TRBJ1-1
CDR3 DNA: TGTGCCAGCAGTTACCAGAGGGTTGATACGCAGTATTTT; CDR3 protein: CASSYQRVDTQYF; clone size: .; V gene: TRBV6-2/TRBV6-3; D gene: .; J gene: TRBJ2-3
CDR3 DNA: TGTGCCAGCAGTGAAGATAACAGGGGGCGCAGCTACAATGAGCAGTTCTTC; CDR3 protein: CASSEDNRGRSYNEQFF; clone size: .; V gene: TRBV6-1; D gene: TRBD1; J gene: TRBJ2-1
CDR3 DNA: TGCGCCAGCAGTCCCGAGGGACAGGGCGAGCAGTACTTC; CDR3 protein: CASSPEGQGEQYF; clone size: few; V gene: TRBV5-1; D gene: TRBD1; J gene: TRBJ2-7